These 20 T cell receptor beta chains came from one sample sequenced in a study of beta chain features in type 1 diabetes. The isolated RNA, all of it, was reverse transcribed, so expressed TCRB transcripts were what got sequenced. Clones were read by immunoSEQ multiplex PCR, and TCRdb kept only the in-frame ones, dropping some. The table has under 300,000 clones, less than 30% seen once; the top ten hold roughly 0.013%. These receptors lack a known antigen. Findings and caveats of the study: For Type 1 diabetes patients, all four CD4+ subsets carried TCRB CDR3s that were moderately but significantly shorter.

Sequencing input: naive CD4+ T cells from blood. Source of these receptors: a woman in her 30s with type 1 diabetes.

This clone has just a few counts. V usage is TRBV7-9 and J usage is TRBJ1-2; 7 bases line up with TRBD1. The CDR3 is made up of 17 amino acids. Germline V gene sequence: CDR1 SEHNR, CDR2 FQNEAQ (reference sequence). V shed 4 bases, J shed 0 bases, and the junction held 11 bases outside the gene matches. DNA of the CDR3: TGTGCCAGCAGCTCTTCGACAGGGCGTTGGACTAACTATGGCTACACCTTC. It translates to CASSSSTGRWTNYGYTF.

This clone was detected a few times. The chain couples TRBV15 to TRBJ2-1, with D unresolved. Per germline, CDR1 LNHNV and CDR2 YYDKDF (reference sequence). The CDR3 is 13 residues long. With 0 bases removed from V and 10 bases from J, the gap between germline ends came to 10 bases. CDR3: CATSREAGSEQFF. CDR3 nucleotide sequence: TGTGCCACCAGCAGAGAAGCCGGGTCCGAGCAGTTCTTC.

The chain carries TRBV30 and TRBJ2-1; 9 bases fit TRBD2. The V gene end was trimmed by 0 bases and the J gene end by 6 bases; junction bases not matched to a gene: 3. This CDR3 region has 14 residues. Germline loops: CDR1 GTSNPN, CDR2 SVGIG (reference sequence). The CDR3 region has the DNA TGTGCCTGGAGTGTAGCTAGCGGGGCCAATGAGCAGTTCTTC. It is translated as CAWSVASGANEQFF.

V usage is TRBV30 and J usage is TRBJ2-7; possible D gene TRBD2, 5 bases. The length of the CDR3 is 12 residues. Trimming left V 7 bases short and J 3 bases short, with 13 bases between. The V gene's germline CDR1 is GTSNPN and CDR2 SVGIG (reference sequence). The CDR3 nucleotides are TGTGCCTTAACCGGGATTAACTACGAGCAGTACTTC. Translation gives CALTGINYEQYF.

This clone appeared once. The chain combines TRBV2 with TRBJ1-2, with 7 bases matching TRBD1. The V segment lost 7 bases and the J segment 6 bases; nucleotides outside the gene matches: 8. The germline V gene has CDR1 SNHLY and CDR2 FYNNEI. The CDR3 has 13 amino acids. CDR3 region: CASNSDRVHGYTF. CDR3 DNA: TGTGCCAGCAACAGCGACAGGGTTCATGGCTACACCTTC.

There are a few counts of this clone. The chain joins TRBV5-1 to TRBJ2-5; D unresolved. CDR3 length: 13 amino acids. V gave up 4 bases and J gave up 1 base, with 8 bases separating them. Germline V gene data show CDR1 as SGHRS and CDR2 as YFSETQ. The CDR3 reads CASSAAAQETQYF. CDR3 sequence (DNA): TGCGCCAGCAGCGCGGCAGCCCAAGAGACCCAGTACTTC.

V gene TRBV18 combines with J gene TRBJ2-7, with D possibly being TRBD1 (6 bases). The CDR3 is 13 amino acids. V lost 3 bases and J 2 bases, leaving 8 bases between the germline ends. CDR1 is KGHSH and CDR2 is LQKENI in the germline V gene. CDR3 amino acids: CASSPRGTYEQYF. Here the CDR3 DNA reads TGTGCCAGCTCACCCAGGGGAACCTACGAGCAGTACTTC.

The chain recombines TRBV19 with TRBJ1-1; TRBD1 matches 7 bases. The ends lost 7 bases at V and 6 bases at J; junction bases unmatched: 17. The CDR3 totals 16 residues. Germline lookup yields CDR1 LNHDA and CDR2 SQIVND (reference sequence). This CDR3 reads CASTQDLWLTGAEAFF. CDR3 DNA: TGTGCCAGTACCCAAGATTTGTGGTTAACAGGGGCTGAAGCTTTCTTT.

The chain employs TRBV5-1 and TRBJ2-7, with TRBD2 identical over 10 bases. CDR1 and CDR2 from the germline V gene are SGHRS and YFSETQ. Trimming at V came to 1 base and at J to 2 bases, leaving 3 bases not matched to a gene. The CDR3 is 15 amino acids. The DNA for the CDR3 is TGCGCCAGCAGCTTGAATCTAGCGGGAGCCTACGAGCAGTACTTC. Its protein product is CASSLNLAGAYEQYF. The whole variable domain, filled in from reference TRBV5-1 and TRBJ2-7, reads KAGVTQTPRYLIKTRGQQVTLSCSPISGHRSVSWYQQTPGQGLQFLFEYFSETQRNKGNFPGRFSGRQFSNSRSEMNVSTLELGDSALYLCASSLNLAGAYEQYFGPGTRLTVT.

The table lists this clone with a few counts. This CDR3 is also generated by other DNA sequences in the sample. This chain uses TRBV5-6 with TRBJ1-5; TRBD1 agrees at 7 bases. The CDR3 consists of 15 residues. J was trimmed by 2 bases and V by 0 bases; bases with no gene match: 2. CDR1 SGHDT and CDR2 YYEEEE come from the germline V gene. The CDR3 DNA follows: TGTGCCAGCAGCTTGGCCGGGACAGGCAATCAGCCCCAGCATTTT. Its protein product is CASSLAGTGNQPQHF.

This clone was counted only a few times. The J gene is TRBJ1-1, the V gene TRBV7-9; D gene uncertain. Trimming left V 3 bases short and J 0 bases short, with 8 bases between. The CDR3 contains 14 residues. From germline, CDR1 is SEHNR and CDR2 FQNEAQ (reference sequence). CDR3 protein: CASSFAVVNTEAFF. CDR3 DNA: TGTGCCAGCAGCTTCGCAGTCGTGAACACTGAAGCTTTCTTT. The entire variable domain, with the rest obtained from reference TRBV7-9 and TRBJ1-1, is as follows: DTGVSQNPRHKITKRGQNVTFRCDPISEHNRLYWYRQTLGQGPEFLTYFQNEAQLEKSRLLSDRFSAERPKGSFSTLEIQRTEQGDSAMYLCASSFAVVNTEAFFGQGTRLTVV.

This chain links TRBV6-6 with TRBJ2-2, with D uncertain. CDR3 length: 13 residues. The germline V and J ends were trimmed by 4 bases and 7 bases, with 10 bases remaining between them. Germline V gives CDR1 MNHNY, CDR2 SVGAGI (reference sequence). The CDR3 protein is CASSSSEVGELFF. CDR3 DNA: TGTGCCAGCAGTTCGTCAGAGGTCGGGGAGCTGTTTTTT.

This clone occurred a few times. In DNA form, the CDR3 reads TGTGCCAGCAGCCAAGGTCCGGGACAGGGATTCTATGGCTACACCTTC. This gives the protein CASSQGPGQGFYGYTF. The J gene is TRBJ1-2, the V gene TRBV4-2; 9 bases fit TRBD1. The J segment lost 4 bases and the V segment lost 1 base, leaving 7 bases of the junction unmatched. The CDR3 extends over 16 amino acids. Germline V gene sequence: CDR1 LGHNA, CDR2 YNFKEQ.

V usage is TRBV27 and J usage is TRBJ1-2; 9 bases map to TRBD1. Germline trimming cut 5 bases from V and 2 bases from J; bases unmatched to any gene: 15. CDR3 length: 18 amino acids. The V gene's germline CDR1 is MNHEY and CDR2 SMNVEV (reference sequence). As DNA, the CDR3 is TGTGCCAGCAGTCTAATCGGACAGGGGTCAGGTTCGAACTATGGCTACACCTTC. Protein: CASSLIGQGSGSNYGYTF.

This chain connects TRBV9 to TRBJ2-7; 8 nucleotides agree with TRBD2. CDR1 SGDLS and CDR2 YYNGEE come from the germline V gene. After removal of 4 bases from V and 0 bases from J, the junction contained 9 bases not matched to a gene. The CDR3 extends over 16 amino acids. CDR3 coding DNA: TGTGCCAGCAGCCCCTCAGCGGGAGCAAACTCCTACGAGCAGTACTTC. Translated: CASSPSAGANSYEQYF.

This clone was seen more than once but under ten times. DNA for the CDR3: TGTGCCAGCAGCTCACCTATGAGGGGGAGGAACACTGAAGCTTTCTTT. Translated, it gives CASSSPMRGRNTEAFF. The chain combines TRBV5-4 with TRBJ1-1, with D possibly matching TRBD1 (6 bases). The CDR3 consists of 16 residues. V lost 3 bases and J 1 base, leaving 16 bases between the germline ends. Germline CDR1 and CDR2: SGHNT and YYREEE (reference sequence).

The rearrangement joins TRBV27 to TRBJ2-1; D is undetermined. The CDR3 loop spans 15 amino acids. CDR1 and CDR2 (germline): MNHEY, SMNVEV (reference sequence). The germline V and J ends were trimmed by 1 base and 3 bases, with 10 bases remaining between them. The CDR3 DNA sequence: TGTGCCAGCAGTTTATTGCGGCGAAACTACAATGAGCAGTTCTTC. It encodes CASSLLRRNYNEQFF.

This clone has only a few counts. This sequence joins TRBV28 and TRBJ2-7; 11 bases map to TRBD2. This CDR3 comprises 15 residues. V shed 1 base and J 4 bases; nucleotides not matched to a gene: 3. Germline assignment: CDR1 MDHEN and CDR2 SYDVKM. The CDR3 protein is CASSLLTSGSYEQYF. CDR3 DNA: TGTGCCAGCAGTTTATTAACTAGCGGGAGTTACGAGCAGTACTTC.

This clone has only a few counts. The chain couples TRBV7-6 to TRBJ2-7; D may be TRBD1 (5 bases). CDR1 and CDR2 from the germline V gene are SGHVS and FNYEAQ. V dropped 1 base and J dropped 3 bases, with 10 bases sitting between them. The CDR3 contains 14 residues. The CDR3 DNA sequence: TGTGCCAGCAGCTTAGTTGACAGCTACTACGAGCAGTACTTC. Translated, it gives CASSLVDSYYEQYF.

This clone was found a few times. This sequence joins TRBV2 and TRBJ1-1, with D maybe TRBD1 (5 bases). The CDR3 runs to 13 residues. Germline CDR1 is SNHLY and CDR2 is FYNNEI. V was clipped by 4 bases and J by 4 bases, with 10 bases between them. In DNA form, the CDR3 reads TGTGCCAGCAGTGCGGGGGTGAGCACTGAAGCTTTCTTT. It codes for CASSAGVSTEAFF.